This is a list of T cell receptor beta chains from one sample in a study of T cell responses to AZD1222 COVID-19 vaccine. Method: immunoSEQ multiplex PCR; TCRdb's copy keeps in-frame clones and lacks some. The sample holds about 160,000 clones, 92% seen once. The material was peripheral blood, obtained 28 days after the second AZD1222 dose. These receptors originate from an adult who received the AZD1222 COVID-19 vaccine. CDR3s leave out the opening cysteine and the closing phenylalanine or tryptophan.

v_call	j_call	cdr3_aa
TRBV20-1	TRBJ1-1	SVRTGTEAF
TRBV24-1	TRBJ1-4	ATSDPGQGATNEKLF
TRBV23-1	TRBJ1-5	ASSPLSGRRGVWPQH
TRBV25-1	TRBJ1-2	ASSDRGREGYT
TRBV6-6	TRBJ1-5	ASGQWTDQPQH
TRBV27	TRBJ2-1	ASSLSAGGNEQF
TRBV7-8	TRBJ1-1	ASSSSGTGLTEAF
TRBV27	TRBJ2-7	ASSFRTGWGYEQY
TRBV10-3	TRBJ2-5	AISESRSAQETQY
TRBV24-1	TRBJ2-7	ATSDPTGSGTKQY
TRBV11-2	TRBJ2-1	ASSTGTSGSRTDEQF
TRBV27	TRBJ2-5	ASSLRGEVATQY
TRBV28	TRBJ2-2	ASILAGVETGELF